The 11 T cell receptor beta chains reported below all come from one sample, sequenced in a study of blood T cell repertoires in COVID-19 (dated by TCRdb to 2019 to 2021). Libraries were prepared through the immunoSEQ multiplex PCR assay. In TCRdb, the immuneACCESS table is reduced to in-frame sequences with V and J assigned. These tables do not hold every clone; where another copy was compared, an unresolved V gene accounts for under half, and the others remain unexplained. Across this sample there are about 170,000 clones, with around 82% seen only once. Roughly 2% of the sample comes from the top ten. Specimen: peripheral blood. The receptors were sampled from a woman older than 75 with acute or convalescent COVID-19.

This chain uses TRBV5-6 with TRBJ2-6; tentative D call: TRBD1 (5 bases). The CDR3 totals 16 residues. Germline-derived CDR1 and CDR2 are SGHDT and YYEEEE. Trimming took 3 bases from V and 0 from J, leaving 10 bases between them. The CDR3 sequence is CASSSLTDSGANVLTF. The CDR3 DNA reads TGTGCCAGCAGCTCGTTGACAGACTCTGGGGCCAACGTCCTGACTTTC.

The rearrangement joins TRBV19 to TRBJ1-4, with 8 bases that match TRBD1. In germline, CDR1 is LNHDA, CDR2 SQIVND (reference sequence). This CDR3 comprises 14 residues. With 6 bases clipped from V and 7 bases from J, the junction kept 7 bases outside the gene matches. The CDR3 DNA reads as TGTGCCAGTAGCAGGACAGGGATTTTTGAAAAACTGTTTTTT. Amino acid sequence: CASSRTGIFEKLFF.

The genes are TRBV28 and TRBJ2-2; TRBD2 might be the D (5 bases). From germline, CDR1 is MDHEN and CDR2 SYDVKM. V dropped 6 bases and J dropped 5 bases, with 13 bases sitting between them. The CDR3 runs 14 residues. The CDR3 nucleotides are TGTGCCAGCAGAATCGGTCGGGAAACCGGGGAGCTGTTTTTT. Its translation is CASRIGRETGELFF.

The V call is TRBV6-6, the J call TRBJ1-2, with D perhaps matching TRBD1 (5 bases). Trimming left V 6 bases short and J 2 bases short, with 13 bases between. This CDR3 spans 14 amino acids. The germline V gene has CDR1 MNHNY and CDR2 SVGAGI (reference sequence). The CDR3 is CASRGLQANYGYTF. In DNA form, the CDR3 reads TGTGCCAGCAGGGGGCTACAAGCAAACTATGGCTACACCTTC.

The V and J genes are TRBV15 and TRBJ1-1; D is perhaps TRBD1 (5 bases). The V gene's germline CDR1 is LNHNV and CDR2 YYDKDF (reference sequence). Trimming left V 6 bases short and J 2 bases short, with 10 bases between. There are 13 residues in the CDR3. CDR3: CATSNTGNTEAFF. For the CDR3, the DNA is TGTGCCACCAGTAATACAGGCAACACTGAAGCTTTCTTT.

The CDR3 protein is CASSVQSDNQPQHF. The CDR3 DNA is TGTGCCAGCAGCGTCCAGTCTGACAATCAGCCCCAGCATTTT. The rearrangement uses TRBV7-2 and TRBJ1-5; D gene uncertain. The V end lost 5 bases, the J end lost 3 bases, and 11 bases lay between the germline ends. This CDR3 spans 14 amino acids. Germline V lookup: CDR1 SGHTA, CDR2 FQGNSA.

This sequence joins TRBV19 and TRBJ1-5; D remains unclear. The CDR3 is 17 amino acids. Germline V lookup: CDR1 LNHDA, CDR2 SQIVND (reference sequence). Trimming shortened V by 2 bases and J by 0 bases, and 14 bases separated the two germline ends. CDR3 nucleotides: TGTGCCAGTAGTATAAGGAGGAACCTGAATAGCAATCAGCCCCAGCATTTT. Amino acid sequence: CASSIRRNLNSNQPQHF.

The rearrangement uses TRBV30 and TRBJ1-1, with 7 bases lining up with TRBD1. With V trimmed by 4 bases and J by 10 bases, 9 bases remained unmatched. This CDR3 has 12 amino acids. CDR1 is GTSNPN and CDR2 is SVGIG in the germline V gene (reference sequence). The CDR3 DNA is TGTGCCTGGAATAGGGGGCAAGGGGTAGCTTTCTTT. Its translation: CAWNRGQGVAFF.

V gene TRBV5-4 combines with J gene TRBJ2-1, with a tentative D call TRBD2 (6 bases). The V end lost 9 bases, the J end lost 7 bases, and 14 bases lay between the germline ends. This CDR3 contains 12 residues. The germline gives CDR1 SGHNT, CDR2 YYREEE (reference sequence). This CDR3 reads CATYGSGNEQFF. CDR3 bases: TGTGCCACCTACGGGAGTGGTAATGAGCAGTTCTTC. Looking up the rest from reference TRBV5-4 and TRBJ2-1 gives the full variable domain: ETGVTQSPTHLIKTRGQQVTLRCSSQSGHNTVSWYQQALGQGPQFIFQYYREEENGRGNFPPRFSGLQFPNYSSELNVNALELDDSALYLCATYGSGNEQFFGPGTRLTVL.

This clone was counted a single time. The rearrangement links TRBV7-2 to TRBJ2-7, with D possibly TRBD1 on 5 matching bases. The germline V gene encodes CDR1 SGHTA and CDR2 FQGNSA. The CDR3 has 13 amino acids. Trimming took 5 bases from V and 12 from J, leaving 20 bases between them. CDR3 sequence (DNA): TGTGCCAGCAGCCTCACAGACACAGGCAGGCCGTACTTC. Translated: CASSLTDTGRPYF.

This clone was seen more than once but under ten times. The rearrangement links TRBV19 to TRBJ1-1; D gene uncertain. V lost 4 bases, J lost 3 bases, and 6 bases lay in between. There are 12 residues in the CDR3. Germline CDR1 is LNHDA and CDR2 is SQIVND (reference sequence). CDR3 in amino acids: CASSKQHTEAFF. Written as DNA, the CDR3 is TGTGCCAGTAGTAAACAGCACACTGAAGCTTTCTTT. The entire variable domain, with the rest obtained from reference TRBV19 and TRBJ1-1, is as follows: DGGITQSPKYLFRKEGQNVTLSCEQNLNHDAMYWYRQDPGQGLRLIYYSQIVNDFQKGDIAEGYSVSREKKESFPLTVTSAQKNPTAFYLCASSKQHTEAFFGQGTRLTVV.